Given below is one T cell receptor beta chain in context. Antigen unknown. The source of the sample is a study of cytomegalovirus exposure and HLA in healthy donors. The donors (healthy individuals) were bone marrow donors. Study results and limitations: Most CMV-associated TCR beta chains were later found to appear HLA-restricted. Reported findings show TCR beta sequences accurately forecast HLA-A and HLA-B alleles in most subjects. Researchers reported in a later analysis that a missense DCLRE1C variant was tied to TCR beta V- and J-gene trimming.

Germline V gene lookup returns CDR1 GTSNPN and CDR2 SVGIG (reference sequence). Between the trimmed V and J ends, which lost 4 bases and 7 bases, there was a span of 19 bases. The CDR3 is 15 amino acids. 60 Vbeta and 13 Jbeta primers were used in PCR. Sequencing was performed with immunoSEQ multiplex PCR; in TCRdb, only in-frame clones are kept and a portion is missing. Of around 100,000 clones listed, less than 80% are singletons. V usage is TRBV30 and J usage is TRBJ1-4; D may be TRBD1 (5 bases). Sequencing input: PBMCs. The sequence derives from a woman in her 40s in good health and CMV-seropositive. The CDR3 sequence is CAWTPLVGAGEKLFF. For the CDR3, the DNA is TGTGCCTGGACCCCCCTGGTAGGGGCTGGTGAAAAACTGTTTTTT. The entire variable domain, with the rest obtained from reference TRBV30 and TRBJ1-4, is as follows: SQTIHQWPATLVQPVGSPLSLECTVEGTSNPNLYWYRQAAGRGLQLLFYSVGIGQISSEVPQNLSASRPQDRQFILSSKKLLLSDSGFYLCAWTPLVGAGEKLFFGSGTQLSVL.